One and the same sample provided the 26 T cell receptor beta chains below, sequenced in a study of identical twins. From the 5' RACE reads, TCRdb called clonotypes with MiXCR, one entry per CDR3 protein. The sample lists 600,000 to 800,000 distinct CDR3 sequences; around 21% were seen once. These data were also reused for a study on T cells expressing NK-cell markers.

The specimen was PBMCs. These receptors originate from a young woman in good health.

The chain couples TRBV12-3 or TRBV12-4 to TRBJ1-2, with 7 bases aligning to TRBD1. The CDR3 runs 15 residues. Germline trimming cut 6 bases from V and 0 bases from J; bases unmatched to any gene: 7. For the CDR3, the DNA is TGTGCCAGCAGCCCCTGGACAGGTTCTAACTATGGCTACACCTTC. Translation gives CASSPWTGSNYGYTF.

Only one count was recorded for this clonotype. V gene TRBV6-5 combines with J gene TRBJ2-1, with TRBD1 identical over 8 bases. The V gene's germline CDR1 is MNHEY and CDR2 SVGAGI. Unmatched junction bases numbered 9, after V lost 4 bases and J lost 10 bases. This CDR3 region has 14 residues. The CDR3 region has the DNA TGTGCCAGCAGTTCCACCGACAGGGGTAGGGAGCAGTTCTTC. This gives the protein CASSSTDRGREQFF.

This clonotype has more than one count but fewer than ten. The chain has TRBV5-5 and TRBJ2-2; no firm D call. This CDR3 is 14 amino acids long. The germline V gene encodes CDR1 SGHKS and CDR2 YYEKEE (reference sequence). The V end was cut by 5 bases, the J end by 5 bases, with 13 bases between. The CDR3: CASRLGQPTGELFF. Here the CDR3 DNA reads TGTGCCAGCAGGCTAGGGCAGCCTACCGGGGAGCTGTTTTTT. The variable domain in full, with the rest retrieved from reference TRBV5-5 and TRBJ2-2, is DAGVTQSPTHLIKTRGQQVTLRCSPISGHKSVSWYQQVLGQGPQFIFQYYEKEERGRGNFPDRFSARQFPNYSSELNVNALLLGDSALYLCASRLGQPTGELFFGEGSRLTVL.

The chain uses TRBV7-2 and TRBJ2-7, with D unclear. V was pared by 5 bases and J by 1 base, with 15 bases between. The CDR3 runs 15 residues. The germline CDR1 and CDR2 sequences are SGHTA and FQGNSA. CDR3 sequence: CASSLLAVGSYEQYF. The CDR3 DNA reads as TGTGCCAGCAGCCTCCTGGCGGTTGGATCCTACGAGCAGTACTTC. Using reference TRBV7-2 and TRBJ2-7 for the parts outside the CDR3, the full variable domain is GAGVSQSPSNKVTEKGKDVELRCDPISGHTALYWYRQSLGQGLEFLIYFQGNSAPDKSGLPSDRFSAERTGGSVSTLTIQRTQQEDSAVYLCASSLLAVGSYEQYFGPGTRLTVT.

This clonotype was seen a handful of times. V usage is TRBV6-1 and J usage is TRBJ1-1; 10 positions match TRBD1. CDR1 MNHNS and CDR2 SASEGT come from the germline V gene. The ends lost 9 bases at V and 1 base at J; junction bases unmatched: 5. The CDR3 sequence is 14 residues long. The CDR3 sequence is CASQTGGRNTEAFF. The CDR3 nucleotides read TGTGCCAGTCAGACAGGGGGCCGGAACACTGAAGCTTTCTTT.

The chain is built from TRBV7-2 and TRBJ2-3; weak D call: TRBD1 (6 bases). Germline CDR1 reads SGHTA; CDR2 reads FQGNSA. The V end lost 6 bases, the J end lost 3 bases, and 7 bases lay between the germline ends. The CDR3 is made up of 12 amino acids. This CDR3 reads CASRQGTDTQYF. In DNA, the CDR3 is TGTGCCAGCAGACAGGGTACAGATACGCAGTATTTT.

This clonotype was detected many times. CDR3 region: CSASPSDSYGYTF. The CDR3 DNA is TGCAGTGCTAGTCCCTCCGACAGCTATGGCTACACCTTC. The chain couples TRBV20-1 to TRBJ1-2; D is possibly TRBD1 (5 bases). Trimming shortened V by 3 bases and J by 4 bases, and 12 bases separated the two germline ends. Germline CDR1 and CDR2: DFQATT and SNEGSKA (reference sequence). The CDR3 contains 13 residues.

This clonotype was seen only a few times. The chain employs TRBV29-1 and TRBJ2-5; 7 bases are a match to TRBD1. The CDR3 sequence is 12 residues long. From germline, CDR1 is SQVTM and CDR2 ANQGSEA. With 7 bases clipped from V and 4 bases from J, the junction kept 6 bases outside the gene matches. For the CDR3, the DNA is TGCAGCGCCCTAAGGGGGCGAGAGACCCAGTACTTC. Encoded protein: CSALRGRETQYF.

This clonotype has a count of ten or more. V usage is TRBV5-1 and J usage is TRBJ2-5; D might be TRBD2 (5 bases). This CDR3 region has 13 residues. V gave up 3 bases and J gave up 5 bases, with 11 bases separating them. Germline V lookup: CDR1 SGHRS, CDR2 YFSETQ. For the CDR3, the DNA is TGCGCCAGCAGCTATTCTAGCTCTGAGACCCAGTACTTC. Amino acids: CASSYSSSETQYF.

The sample holds a few counts of this clonotype. The V call is TRBV20-1, the J call TRBJ2-3; no definite D call. This CDR3 is built from 11 residues. Germline CDR1 and CDR2: DFQATT and SNEGSKA (reference sequence). V lost 4 bases, J lost 5 bases, and 7 bases lay in between. This CDR3 is CSATTGDTQYF. CDR3 bases: TGCAGTGCTACCACTGGAGATACGCAGTATTTT.

This clonotype appeared once. CDR3 protein: CASKINSDTEAFF. The CDR3 DNA follows: TGTGCCAGCAAAATAAATTCCGACACTGAAGCTTTCTTT. The chain is built from TRBV11-3 and TRBJ1-1, with D hard to call. The germline CDR1 and CDR2 sequences are SGHNT and YENEEA. The ends were cut back, 7 bases at V and 3 bases at J, with 12 bases in the middle. The CDR3 runs 13 residues.

The chain carries TRBV5-6 and TRBJ2-1, with TRBD2 matching over 7 bases. Germline CDR1 reads SGHDT; CDR2 reads YYEEEE. The CDR3 consists of 15 residues. J was trimmed by 4 bases and V by 3 bases; bases with no gene match: 7. The CDR3 sequence: CASSSPRREYNEQFF. The DNA of the CDR3 is TGTGCCAGCAGCTCCCCTCGGCGGGAGTACAATGAGCAGTTCTTC. The complete variable domain, with remaining parts taken from reference TRBV5-6 and TRBJ2-1, reads DAGVTQSPTHLIKTRGQQVTLRCSPKSGHDTVSWYQQALGQGPQFIFQYYEEEERQRGNFPDRFSGHQFPNYSSELNVNALLLGDSALYLCASSSPRREYNEQFFGPGTRLTVL.

The gene calls are TRBV6-5 and TRBJ2-7, with no clear D. Germline assignment: CDR1 MNHEY and CDR2 SVGAGI. The CDR3 sequence is 14 residues long. Between the trimmed V and J ends, which lost 0 bases and 4 bases, there was a span of 10 bases. CDR3 sequence: CASSYSNKGYEQYF. The CDR3, as DNA: TGTGCCAGCAGTTACTCGAACAAAGGGTACGAGCAGTACTTC.

The J gene is TRBJ2-7, the V gene TRBV7-2; D remains ambiguous. This CDR3 comprises 15 residues. Trimming removed 1 base at V and 1 base at J, with 11 bases between. CDR1 SGHTA and CDR2 FQGNSA come from the germline V gene. CDR3 sequence: CASSLVSSFSYEQYF. CDR3 nucleotide sequence: TGTGCCAGCAGCTTAGTCTCGTCCTTTTCCTACGAGCAGTACTTC.

The V call is TRBV18, the J call TRBJ1-1; D unresolved. Trimming took 4 bases from V and 0 from J, leaving 12 bases between them. Germline CDR1 is KGHSH and CDR2 is LQKENI. This CDR3 is built from 15 residues. As DNA, the CDR3 is TGTGCCAGCTCACTAGACGAAGAATTGAACACTGAAGCTTTCTTT. This translates into CASSLDEELNTEAFF.

The chain combines TRBV12-3 or TRBV12-4 with TRBJ2-7, with TRBD1 as a possible D gene (6 bases). CDR3 size: 15 residues. Trimming took off 4 bases at V and 2 bases at J, with 15 bases between the two ends. The CDR3, as DNA: TGTGCCAGCAGTTCCGCCGGGACATGGGCCTACGAGCAGTACTTC. It codes for CASSSAGTWAYEQYF.

The table lists this clonotype with a few counts. V and J are TRBV10-3 and TRBJ1-5; D is unresolved. Trimming left V 3 bases short and J 7 bases short, with 7 bases between. CDR3 length equals 12 residues. CDR1 is ENHRY and CDR2 is SYGVKD in the germline V gene. CDR3 residues: CAISESAQPQHF. CDR3 coding DNA: TGTGCCATCAGTGAATCGGCACAGCCCCAGCATTTT.

This clonotype occurred many times. The rearrangement uses TRBV28 and TRBJ2-1; 7 positions agree with TRBD1. After removal of 6 bases from V and 4 bases from J, the junction contained 3 bases not matched to a gene. CDR1 is MDHEN and CDR2 is SYDVKM in the germline V gene. CDR3 length equals 13 residues. In DNA form, the CDR3 reads TGTGCCAGCAGACGACAGGGATACAATGAGCAGTTCTTC. It specifies CASRRQGYNEQFF.

This clonotype has ten or more counts. This sequence joins TRBV20-1 and TRBJ2-1; D is uncertain. The CDR3 totals 14 residues. CDR1 and CDR2 from the germline V gene are DFQATT and SNEGSKA (reference sequence). V lost 3 bases and J 7 bases, leaving 16 bases between the germline ends. In DNA form, the CDR3 reads TGCAGTGCTAGGATCGCGACCTACCGAAATGAGCAGTTCTTC. Protein: CSARIATYRNEQFF.

This clonotype was seen repeatedly, ten times or more. This chain connects TRBV12-3 or TRBV12-4 to TRBJ2-1, with 8 bases matching TRBD2. The CDR3 runs to 14 residues. V trimming: 5 bases; J trimming: 4 bases; junction bases outside the gene matches: 4. CDR3 amino acids: CASSPRGAYNEQFF. The CDR3 region has the DNA TGTGCCAGCAGTCCGCGGGGGGCGTACAATGAGCAGTTCTTC.

The rearrangement links TRBV21-1 to TRBJ1-2. TRBV21-1 is a known pseudogene. This CDR3 region has 13 residues. CDR3 in amino acids: CASSLLRSDGYTF. DNA of the CDR3: TGTGCCAGCAGTCTACTCCGTTCCGATGGCTACACCTTC.

The chain is built from TRBV12-3 or TRBV12-4 and TRBJ1-4; D possibly corresponds to TRBD1 (6 bases). This CDR3 is built from 14 residues. V lost 6 bases and J lost 8, with 16 bases in between. The CDR3 DNA reads TGTGCCAGCAGCCGTACAGGGTGGGCGGAAAAACTGTTTTTT. Translated: CASSRTGWAEKLFF.

The V call is TRBV5-1, the J call TRBJ1-1, with D tentatively TRBD1 (6 bases). This CDR3 has 16 amino acids. Germline CDR1 and CDR2: SGHRS and YFSETQ. Trimming shortened V by 3 bases and J by 0 bases, and 15 bases separated the two germline ends. The CDR3 protein is CASSSQTGTLNTEAFF. CDR3 nucleotides: TGCGCCAGCAGCTCGCAAACCGGGACACTGAACACTGAAGCTTTCTTT.

This clonotype was found many times. The V gene is TRBV12-3 or TRBV12-4, the J gene TRBJ2-7, with a weak D call TRBD1 (6 bases). Trimming left V 3 bases short and J 5 bases short, with 11 bases between. The CDR3 consists of 13 residues. The chain's CDR3 is CASSFTDRNEQYF. CDR3 nucleotides: TGTGCCAGCAGTTTTACCGACAGGAACGAGCAGTACTTC.

The chain recombines TRBV12-3 or TRBV12-4 with TRBJ1-6; 12 bases fit TRBD1. The length of the CDR3 is 15 residues. Unmatched junction bases numbered 2, after V lost 2 bases and J lost 9 bases. The DNA of the CDR3 is TGTGCCAGCAGTTTAAGGGGACAGGGGGCTTCACCCCTCCACTTT. Residues: CASSLRGQGASPLHF.

This clonotype was seen repeatedly, ten times or more. J is TRBJ2-1 and V is TRBV29-1; no reliable D call. Per germline, CDR1 SQVTM and CDR2 ANQGSEA. The CDR3 is 11 residues long. The V gene lost 7 bases and the J gene lost 4 bases, with 8 bases spanning the gap. The CDR3 spells CSADEYNEQFF. The CDR3 region has the DNA TGCAGCGCGGACGAGTACAATGAGCAGTTCTTC.